This T cell receptor (beta chain) is from a study of T cells in Graves' hyperthyroidism and ophthalmopathy. Study-wide findings and caveats: A median 6.5 months before onset, the model predicted ophthalmopathy. Blood also showed most of the thyroid clonotypes that were expanded above 0.001.

Approximately 10 ml of fresh peripheral blood supplied the PBMCs. Amplified TCR beta CDR3 regions came from RNA transcripts. The TCR CDR3 first-round RT-PCR relied on the HTBI primer set. TCRdb processed the multiplex PCR reads anew with MiXCR; each CDR3 protein has one entry. The sample contains 600,000 to 650,000 distinct CDR3 sequences, about 16% of which appear only once. This clonotype was counted only a few times. Antigen: not known. The CDR3 totals 14 residues. J was trimmed by 3 bases and V by 6 bases; bases with no gene match: 8. The germline gives CDR1 SQVTM, CDR2 ANQGSEA. Sequenced input: blood. The chain couples TRBV29-1 to TRBJ2-1; 7 bases match TRBD2. This receptor was obtained from a woman aged 25 to 45 with Graves' hyperthyroidism. CDR3 sequence (DNA): TGCAGCGTAGGACCGGGACTACACTACAATGAGCAGTTCTTC. It encodes CSVGPGLHYNEQFF.